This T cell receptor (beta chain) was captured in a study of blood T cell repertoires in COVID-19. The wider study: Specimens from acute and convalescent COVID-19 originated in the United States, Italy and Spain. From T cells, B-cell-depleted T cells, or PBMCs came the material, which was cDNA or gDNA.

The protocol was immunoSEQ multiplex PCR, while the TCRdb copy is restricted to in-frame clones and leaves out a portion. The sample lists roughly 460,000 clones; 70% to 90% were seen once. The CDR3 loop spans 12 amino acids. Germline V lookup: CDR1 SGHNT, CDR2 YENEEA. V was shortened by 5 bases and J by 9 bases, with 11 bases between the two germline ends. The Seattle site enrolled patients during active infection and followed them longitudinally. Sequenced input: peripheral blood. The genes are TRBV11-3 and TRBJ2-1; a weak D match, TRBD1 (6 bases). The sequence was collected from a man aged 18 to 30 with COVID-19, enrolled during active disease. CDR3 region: CASSVTGTEQFF. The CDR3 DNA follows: TGTGCCAGCAGCGTCACAGGGACTGAGCAGTTCTTC.